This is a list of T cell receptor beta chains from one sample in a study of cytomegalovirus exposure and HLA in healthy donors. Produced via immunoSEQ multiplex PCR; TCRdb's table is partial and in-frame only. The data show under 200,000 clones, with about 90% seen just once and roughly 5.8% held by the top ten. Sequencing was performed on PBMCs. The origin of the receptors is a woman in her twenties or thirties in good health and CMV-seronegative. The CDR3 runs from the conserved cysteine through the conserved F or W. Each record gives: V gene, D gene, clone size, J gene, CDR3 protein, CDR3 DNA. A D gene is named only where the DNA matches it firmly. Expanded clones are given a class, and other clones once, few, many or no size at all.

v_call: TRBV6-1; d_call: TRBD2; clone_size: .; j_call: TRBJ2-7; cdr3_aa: CASSEVLAGGSYEQYF; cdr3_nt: TGTGCCAGCAGTGAAGTACTAGCGGGGGGGTCCTACGAGCAGTACTTC
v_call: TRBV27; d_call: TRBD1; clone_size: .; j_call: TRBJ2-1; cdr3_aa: CASSLLGQDSNEQFF; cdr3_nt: TGTGCCAGCAGTTTACTAGGACAGGACAGTAATGAGCAGTTCTTC
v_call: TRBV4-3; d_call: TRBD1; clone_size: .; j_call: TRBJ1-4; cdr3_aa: CASSQGVTGGYEKLFF; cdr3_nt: TGCGCCAGCAGCCAAGGCGTAACAGGGGGCTATGAAAAACTGTTTTTT
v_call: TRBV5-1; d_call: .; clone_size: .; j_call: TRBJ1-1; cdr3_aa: CASSLGQYNTEAFF; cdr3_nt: TGCGCCAGCAGCTTAGGGCAGTACAACACTGAAGCTTTCTTT
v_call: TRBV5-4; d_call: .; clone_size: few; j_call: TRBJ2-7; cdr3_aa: CASSTKSGWEQYF; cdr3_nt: TGTGCCAGCAGCACCAAGTCGGGGTGGGAGCAGTACTTC
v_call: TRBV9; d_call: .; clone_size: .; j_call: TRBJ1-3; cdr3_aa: CASSDRPSSGNTIYF; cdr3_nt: TGTGCCAGCAGCGACCGGCCATCCTCTGGAAACACCATATATTTT
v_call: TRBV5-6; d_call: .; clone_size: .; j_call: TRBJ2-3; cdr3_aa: CASSLVRPTDTQYF; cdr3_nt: TGTGCCAGCAGCTTGGTGAGACCCACAGATACGCAGTATTTT
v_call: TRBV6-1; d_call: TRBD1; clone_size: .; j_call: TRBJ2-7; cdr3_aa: CASGRQGALEQYF; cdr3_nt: TGTGCCAGCGGGAGACAGGGGGCGCTTGAGCAGTACTTC
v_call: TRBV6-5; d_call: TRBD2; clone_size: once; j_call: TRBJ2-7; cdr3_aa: CASSLTSGSYEQYF; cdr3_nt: TGTGCCAGCAGTTTGACTAGCGGCTCCTACGAGCAGTACTTC
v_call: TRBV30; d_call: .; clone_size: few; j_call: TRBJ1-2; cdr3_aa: CAAQERSRGYTF; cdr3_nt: TGTGCCGCCCAGGAGCGGTCCCGCGGCTACACCTTC
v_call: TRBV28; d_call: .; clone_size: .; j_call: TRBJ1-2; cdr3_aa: CASRPGSRYYGYTF; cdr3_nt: TGTGCCAGCAGACCCGGCAGCCGATACTATGGCTACACCTTC
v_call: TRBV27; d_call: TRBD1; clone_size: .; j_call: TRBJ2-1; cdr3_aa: CASSSRDRGYNEQFF; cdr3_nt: TGTGCCAGCAGTTCCCGGGACAGGGGCTACAATGAGCAGTTCTTC
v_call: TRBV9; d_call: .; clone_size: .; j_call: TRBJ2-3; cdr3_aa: CASSVGRVPSSTDTQYF; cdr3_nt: TGTGCCAGCAGCGTAGGCCGGGTACCCTCTAGCACAGATACGCAGTATTTT
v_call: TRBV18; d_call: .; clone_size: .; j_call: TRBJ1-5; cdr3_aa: CASSILDQPQHF; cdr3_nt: TGTGCCAGCTCAATACTGGATCAGCCCCAGCATTTT
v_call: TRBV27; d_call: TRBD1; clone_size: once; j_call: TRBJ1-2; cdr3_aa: CASSFLSGTESNYSYTF; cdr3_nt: TGTGCCAGCAGCTTTCTCTCTGGGACAGAATCCAACTATAGCTACACCTTC
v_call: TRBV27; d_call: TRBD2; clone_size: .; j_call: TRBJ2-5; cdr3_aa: CASSLSRGAWETQYF; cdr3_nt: TGTGCCAGCAGTTTATCGCGGGGGGCCTGGGAGACCCAGTACTTC
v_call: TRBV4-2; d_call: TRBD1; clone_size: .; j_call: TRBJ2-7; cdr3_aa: CASSQKGGTYEQYF; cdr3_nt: TGTGCCAGCAGCCAAAAAGGGGGCACCTACGAGCAGTACTTC
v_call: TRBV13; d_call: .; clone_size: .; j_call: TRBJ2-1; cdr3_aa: CASSLTAGWSYNEQFF; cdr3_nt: TGTGCCAGCAGCTTAACCGCGGGTTGGTCCTACAATGAGCAGTTCTTC
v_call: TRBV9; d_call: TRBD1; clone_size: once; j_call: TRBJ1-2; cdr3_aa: CASSPIMDRVGSNYGYTF; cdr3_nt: TGTGCCAGCAGCCCAATAATGGACAGGGTCGGGAGTAACTATGGCTACACCTTC
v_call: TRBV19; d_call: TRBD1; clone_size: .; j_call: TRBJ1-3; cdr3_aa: CASSPLQGRGNTIYF; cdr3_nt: TGTGCCAGTAGTCCCCTACAGGGGAGGGGAAACACCATATATTTT
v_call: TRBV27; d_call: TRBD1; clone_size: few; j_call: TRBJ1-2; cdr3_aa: CASSSGQINYGYTF; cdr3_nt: TGTGCCAGCAGTTCGGGACAGATTAACTATGGCTACACCTTC
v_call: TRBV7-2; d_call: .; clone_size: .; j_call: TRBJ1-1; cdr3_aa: CASSLVSANTEAFF; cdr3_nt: TGTGCCAGCAGCTTAGTTTCAGCCAACACTGAAGCTTTCTTT
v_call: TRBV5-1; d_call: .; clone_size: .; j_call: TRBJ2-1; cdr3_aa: CASSLAGQGDEQFF; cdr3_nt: TGCGCCAGCAGCTTGGCCGGCCAGGGAGATGAGCAGTTCTTC
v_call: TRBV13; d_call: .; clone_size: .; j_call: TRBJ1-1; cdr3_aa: CASSPRGVNTEAFF; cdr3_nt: TGTGCCAGCAGCCCGCGAGGGGTAAACACTGAAGCTTTCTTT
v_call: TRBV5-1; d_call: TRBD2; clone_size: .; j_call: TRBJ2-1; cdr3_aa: CASSLAGGPVDEQFF; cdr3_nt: TGCGCCAGCAGCTTAGCGGGAGGGCCTGTGGATGAGCAGTTCTTC
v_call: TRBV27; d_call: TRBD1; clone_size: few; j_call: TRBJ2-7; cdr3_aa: CASSYSGGVYEQYF; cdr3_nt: TGTGCCAGCAGTTATTCAGGGGGCGTTTACGAGCAGTACTTC
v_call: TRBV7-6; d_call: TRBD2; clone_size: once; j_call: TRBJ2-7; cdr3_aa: CASSLRGGDEQYF; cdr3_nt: TGTGCCAGCAGCCTTCGGGGGGGTGACGAGCAGTACTTC
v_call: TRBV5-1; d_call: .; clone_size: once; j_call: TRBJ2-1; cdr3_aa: CASSLAGVHEQFF; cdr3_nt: TGCGCCAGCAGCTTGGCGGGAGTTCATGAGCAGTTCTTC
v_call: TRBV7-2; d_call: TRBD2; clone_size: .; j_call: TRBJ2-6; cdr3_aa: CASSELGGTGANVLTF; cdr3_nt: TGTGCCAGCAGCGAGCTCGGGGGGACTGGGGCCAACGTCCTGACTTTC
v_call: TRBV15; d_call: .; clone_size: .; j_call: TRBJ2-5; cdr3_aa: CATSRGQGPDQETQYF; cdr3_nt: TGTGCCACCAGCAGAGGGCAAGGACCCGACCAAGAGACCCAGTACTTC
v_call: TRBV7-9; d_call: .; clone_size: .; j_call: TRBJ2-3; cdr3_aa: CASSLGADTDTQYF; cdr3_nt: TGTGCCAGCAGCTTAGGGGCAGACACAGATACGCAGTATTTT
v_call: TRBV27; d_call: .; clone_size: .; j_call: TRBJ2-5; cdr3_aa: CASRPQYQETQYF; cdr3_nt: TGTGCCAGCAGACCTCAGTACCAAGAGACCCAGTACTTC
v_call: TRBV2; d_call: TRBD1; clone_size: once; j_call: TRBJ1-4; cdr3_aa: CASMQGAYEKLFF; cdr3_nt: TGTGCCAGCATGCAGGGGGCTTATGAAAAACTGTTTTTT
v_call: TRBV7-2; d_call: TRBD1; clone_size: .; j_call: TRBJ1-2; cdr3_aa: CASSLRQGDYGYTF; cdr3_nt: TGTGCCAGCAGCTTAAGACAGGGGGACTATGGCTACACCTTC
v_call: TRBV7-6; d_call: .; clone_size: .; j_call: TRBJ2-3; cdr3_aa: CASSLGGAGDTQYF; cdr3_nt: TGTGCCAGCAGCTTAGGAGGGGCGGGGGATACGCAGTATTTT
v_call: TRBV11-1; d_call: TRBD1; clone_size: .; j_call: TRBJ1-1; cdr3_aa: CASSLARSGGNTEAFF; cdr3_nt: TGTGCCAGCAGCTTAGCAAGATCAGGGGGGAACACTGAAGCTTTCTTT
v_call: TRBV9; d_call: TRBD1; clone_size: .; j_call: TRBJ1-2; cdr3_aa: CASSVEATGGYGYTF; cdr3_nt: TGTGCCAGCAGTGTTGAAGCTACAGGGGGTTATGGCTACACCTTC
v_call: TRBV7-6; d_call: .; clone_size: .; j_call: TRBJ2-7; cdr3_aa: CASSLGRDRTYEQYF; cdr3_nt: TGTGCCAGCAGCTTAGGTCGGGACCGAACATACGAGCAGTACTTC
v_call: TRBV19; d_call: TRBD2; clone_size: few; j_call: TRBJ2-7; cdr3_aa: CATQSSGRSEQYF; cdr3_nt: TGTGCCACCCAGTCTAGCGGGAGGTCCGAGCAGTACTTC
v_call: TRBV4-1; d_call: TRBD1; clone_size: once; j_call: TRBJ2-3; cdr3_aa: CASSQPDRGLRDTQYF; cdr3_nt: TGCGCCAGCAGCCAACCAGACAGGGGACTTCGGGATACGCAGTATTTT
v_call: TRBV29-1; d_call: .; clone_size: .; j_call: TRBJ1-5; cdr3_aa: CSVVEGSVGQPQHF; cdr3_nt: TGCAGCGTTGTGGAGGGAAGCGTGGGTCAGCCCCAGCATTTT
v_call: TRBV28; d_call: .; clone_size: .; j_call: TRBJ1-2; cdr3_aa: CASSLDLRGERHGYTF; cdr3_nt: TGTGCCAGCAGTTTGGACTTACGGGGTGAGCGGCACGGCTACACCTTC
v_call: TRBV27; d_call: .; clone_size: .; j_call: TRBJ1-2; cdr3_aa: CASSLSFGAGDYGYTF; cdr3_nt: TGTGCCAGCAGTTTATCTTTCGGGGCAGGGGATTATGGCTACACCTTC